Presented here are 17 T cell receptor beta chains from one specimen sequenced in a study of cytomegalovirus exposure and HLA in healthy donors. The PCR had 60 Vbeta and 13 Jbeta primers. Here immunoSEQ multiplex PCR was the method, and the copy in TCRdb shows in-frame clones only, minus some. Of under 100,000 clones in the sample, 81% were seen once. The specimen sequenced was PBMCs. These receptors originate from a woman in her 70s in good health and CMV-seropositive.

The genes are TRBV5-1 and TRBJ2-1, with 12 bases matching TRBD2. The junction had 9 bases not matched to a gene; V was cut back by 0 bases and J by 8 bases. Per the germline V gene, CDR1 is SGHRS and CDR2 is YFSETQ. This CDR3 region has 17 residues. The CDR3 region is CASSLDLAGGGLDEQFF. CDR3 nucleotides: TGCGCCAGCAGCTTGGACCTAGCGGGGGGGGGCCTCGATGAGCAGTTCTTC.

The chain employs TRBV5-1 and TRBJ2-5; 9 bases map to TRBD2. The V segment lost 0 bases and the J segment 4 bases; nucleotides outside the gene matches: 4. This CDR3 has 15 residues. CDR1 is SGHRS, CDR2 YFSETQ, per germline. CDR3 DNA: TGCGCCAGCAGCTTGGTAGCGGGAGTAGGAGAGACCCAGTACTTC. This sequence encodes CASSLVAGVGETQYF.

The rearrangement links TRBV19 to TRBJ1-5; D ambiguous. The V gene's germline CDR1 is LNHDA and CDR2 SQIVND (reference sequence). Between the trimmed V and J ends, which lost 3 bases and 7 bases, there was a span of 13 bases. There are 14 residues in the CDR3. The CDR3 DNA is TGTGCCAGTAGTATCACTTACCCTAGCCAGCCCCAGCATTTT. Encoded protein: CASSITYPSQPQHF.

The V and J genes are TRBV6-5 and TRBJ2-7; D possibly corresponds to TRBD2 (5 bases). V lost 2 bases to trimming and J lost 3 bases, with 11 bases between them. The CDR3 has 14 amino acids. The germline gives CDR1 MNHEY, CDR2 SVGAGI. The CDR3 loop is CASSYRLGGYEQYF. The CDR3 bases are TGTGCCAGCAGTTACCGGTTAGGAGGCTACGAGCAGTACTTC.

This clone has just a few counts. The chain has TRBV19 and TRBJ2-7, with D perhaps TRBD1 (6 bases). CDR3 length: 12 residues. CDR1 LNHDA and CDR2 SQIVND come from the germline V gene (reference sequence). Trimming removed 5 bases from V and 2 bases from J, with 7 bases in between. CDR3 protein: CASSQGTYEQYF. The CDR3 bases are TGTGCCAGTAGTCAGGGGACCTACGAGCAGTACTTC.

The CDR3 DNA sequence: TGTGCCAGCAGCTCGGGACAGGGCGTCTACAATGAGCAGTTCTTC. The encoded protein is CASSSGQGVYNEQFF. The chain joins TRBV7-6 to TRBJ2-1, with 9 positions matching TRBD1. CDR1 SGHVS and CDR2 FNYEAQ come from the germline V gene. The junction had 4 bases not matched to a gene; V was cut back by 4 bases and J by 3 bases. This CDR3 has 15 amino acids.

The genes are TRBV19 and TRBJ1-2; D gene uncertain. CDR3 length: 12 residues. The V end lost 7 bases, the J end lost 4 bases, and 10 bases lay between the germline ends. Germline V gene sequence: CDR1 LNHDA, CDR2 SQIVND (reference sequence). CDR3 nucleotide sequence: TGTGCCAGTACCCCCGGAGGCTATGGCTACACCTTC. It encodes CASTPGGYGYTF.

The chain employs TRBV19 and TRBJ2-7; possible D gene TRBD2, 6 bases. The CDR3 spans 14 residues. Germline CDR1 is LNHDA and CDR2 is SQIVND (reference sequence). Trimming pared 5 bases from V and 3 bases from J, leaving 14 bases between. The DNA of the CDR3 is TGTGCCAGTAGTGTGGAGGGCGCTAACTACGAGCAGTACTTC. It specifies CASSVEGANYEQYF. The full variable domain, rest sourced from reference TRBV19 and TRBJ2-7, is DGGITQSPKYLFRKEGQNVTLSCEQNLNHDAMYWYRQDPGQGLRLIYYSQIVNDFQKGDIAEGYSVSREKKESFPLTVTSAQKNPTAFYLCASSVEGANYEQYFGPGTRLTVT.

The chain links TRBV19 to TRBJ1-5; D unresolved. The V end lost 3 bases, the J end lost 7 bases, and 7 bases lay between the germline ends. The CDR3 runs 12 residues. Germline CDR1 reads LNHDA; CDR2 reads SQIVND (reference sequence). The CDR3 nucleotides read TGTGCCAGTAGTATGGGCGTACAGCCCCAGCATTTT. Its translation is CASSMGVQPQHF. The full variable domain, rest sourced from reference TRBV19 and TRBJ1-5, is DGGITQSPKYLFRKEGQNVTLSCEQNLNHDAMYWYRQDPGQGLRLIYYSQIVNDFQKGDIAEGYSVSREKKESFPLTVTSAQKNPTAFYLCASSMGVQPQHFGDGTRLSIL.

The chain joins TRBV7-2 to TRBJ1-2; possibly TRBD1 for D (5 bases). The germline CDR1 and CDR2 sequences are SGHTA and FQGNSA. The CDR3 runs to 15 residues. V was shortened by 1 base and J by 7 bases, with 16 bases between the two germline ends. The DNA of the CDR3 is TGTGCCAGCAGCTTAGGAAGACAGCCCCACGCTGGCTACACCTTC. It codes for CASSLGRQPHAGYTF.

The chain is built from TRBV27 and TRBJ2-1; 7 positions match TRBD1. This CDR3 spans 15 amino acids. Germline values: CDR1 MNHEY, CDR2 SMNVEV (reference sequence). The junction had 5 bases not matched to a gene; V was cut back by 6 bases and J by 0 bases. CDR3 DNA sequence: TGTGCCAGCAGCACGGACAGGAGCTCCTACAATGAGCAGTTCTTC. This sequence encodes CASSTDRSSYNEQFF.

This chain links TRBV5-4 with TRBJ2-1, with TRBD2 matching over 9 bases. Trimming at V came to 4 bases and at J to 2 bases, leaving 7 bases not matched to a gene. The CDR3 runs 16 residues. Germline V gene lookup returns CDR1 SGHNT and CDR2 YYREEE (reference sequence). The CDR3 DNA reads TGTGCCAGCAGCCCAGGTAGCGGGAGTACCTACAATGAGCAGTTCTTC. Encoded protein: CASSPGSGSTYNEQFF.

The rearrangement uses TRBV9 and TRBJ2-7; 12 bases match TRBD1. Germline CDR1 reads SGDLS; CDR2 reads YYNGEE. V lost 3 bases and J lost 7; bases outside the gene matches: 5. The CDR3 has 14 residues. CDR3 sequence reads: CASSEGQGAGEQYF. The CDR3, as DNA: TGTGCCAGCAGCGAGGGACAGGGGGCGGGGGAGCAGTACTTC.

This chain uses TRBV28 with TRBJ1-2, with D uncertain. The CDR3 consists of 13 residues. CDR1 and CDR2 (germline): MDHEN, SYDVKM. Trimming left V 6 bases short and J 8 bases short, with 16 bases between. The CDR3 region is CASSYDKLWGYTF. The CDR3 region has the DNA TGTGCCAGCAGCTACGACAAGCTTTGGGGCTACACCTTC.

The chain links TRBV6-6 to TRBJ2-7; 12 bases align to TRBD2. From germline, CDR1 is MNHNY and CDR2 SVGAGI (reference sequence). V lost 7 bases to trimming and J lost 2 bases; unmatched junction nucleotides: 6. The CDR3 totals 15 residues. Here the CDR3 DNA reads TGTGCCAGCACTACCCGACTAGCGGGAGCCTACGAGCAGTACTTC. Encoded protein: CASTTRLAGAYEQYF.

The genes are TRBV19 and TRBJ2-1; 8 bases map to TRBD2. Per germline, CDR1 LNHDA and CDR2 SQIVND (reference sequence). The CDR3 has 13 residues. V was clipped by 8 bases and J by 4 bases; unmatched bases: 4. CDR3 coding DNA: TGTGCCAGTTTGAGCGGGGGATACAATGAGCAGTTCTTC. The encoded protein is CASLSGGYNEQFF. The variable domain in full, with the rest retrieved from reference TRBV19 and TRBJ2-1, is DGGITQSPKYLFRKEGQNVTLSCEQNLNHDAMYWYRQDPGQGLRLIYYSQIVNDFQKGDIAEGYSVSREKKESFPLTVTSAQKNPTAFYLCASLSGGYNEQFFGPGTRLTVL.

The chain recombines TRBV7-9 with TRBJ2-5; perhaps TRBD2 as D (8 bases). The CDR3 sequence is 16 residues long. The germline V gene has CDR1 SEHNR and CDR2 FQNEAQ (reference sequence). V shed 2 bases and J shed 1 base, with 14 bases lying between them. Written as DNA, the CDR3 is TGTGCCAGCAGCTTAAAGGGGGCGGGGGGCCAAGAGACCCAGTACTTC. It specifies CASSLKGAGGQETQYF.